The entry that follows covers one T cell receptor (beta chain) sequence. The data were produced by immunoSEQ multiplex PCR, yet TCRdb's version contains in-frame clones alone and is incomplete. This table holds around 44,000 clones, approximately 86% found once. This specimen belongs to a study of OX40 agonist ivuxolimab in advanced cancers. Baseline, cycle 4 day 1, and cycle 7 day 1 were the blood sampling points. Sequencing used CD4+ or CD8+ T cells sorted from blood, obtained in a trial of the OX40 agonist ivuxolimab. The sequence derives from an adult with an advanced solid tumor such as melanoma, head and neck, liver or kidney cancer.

The CDR3 region is CASSALAGTGAGNTIYF. DNA of the CDR3: TGTGCCAGTAGTGCCCTGGCCGGGACAGGGGCTGGAAACACCATATATTTT. The chain carries TRBV19 and TRBJ1-3; 10 bases map to TRBD1. CDR3 size: 17 residues. CDR1 and CDR2 (germline): LNHDA, SQIVND (reference sequence). The junction had 9 bases not matched to a gene; V was cut back by 5 bases and J by 2 bases.